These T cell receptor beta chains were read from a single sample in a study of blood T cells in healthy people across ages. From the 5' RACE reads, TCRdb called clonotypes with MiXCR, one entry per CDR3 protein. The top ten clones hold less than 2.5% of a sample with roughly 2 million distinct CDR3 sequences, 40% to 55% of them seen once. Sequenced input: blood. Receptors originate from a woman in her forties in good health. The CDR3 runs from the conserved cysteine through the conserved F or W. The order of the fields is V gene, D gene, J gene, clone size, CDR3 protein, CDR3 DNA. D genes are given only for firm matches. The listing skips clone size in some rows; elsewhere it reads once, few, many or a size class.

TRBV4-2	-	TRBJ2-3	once	CASSQDLSAGAPDTQYF	TGTGCCAGCAGCCAAGATCTATCGGCGGGGGCCCCGGATACGCAGTATTTT
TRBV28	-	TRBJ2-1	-	CASSLLPFGQEQFF	TGTGCCAGCAGTTTATTGCCATTCGGGCAGGAGCAGTTCTTC
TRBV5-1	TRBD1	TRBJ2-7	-	CASSLAYGSSHRGSEQYF	TGCGCCAGCAGCTTGGCATACGGGTCCTCGCACAGGGGGTCCGAGCAGTACTTC
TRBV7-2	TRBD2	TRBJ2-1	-	CASSLAGGGGAINEQFF	TGTGCCAGCAGCTTAGCGGGGGGCGGGGGGGCCATCAATGAGCAGTTCTTC
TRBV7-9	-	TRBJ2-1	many	CASSPRGSSYNEQFF	TGTGCCAGCAGCCCTCGGGGGAGCTCCTACAATGAGCAGTTCTTC
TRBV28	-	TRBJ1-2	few	CASSLPGARGYTF	TGTGCCAGCAGTTTACCGGGGGCAAGGGGCTACACCTTC
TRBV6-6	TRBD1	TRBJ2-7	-	CASAGTGRYEQYF	TGTGCCAGTGCAGGGACAGGGAGGTACGAGCAGTACTTC
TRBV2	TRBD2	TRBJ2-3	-	CASMPSGVDTQYF	TGTGCCAGCATGCCTAGCGGGGTAGATACGCAGTATTTT
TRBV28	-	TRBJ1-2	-	CASSLLGDREGYTF	TGTGCCAGCAGTTTATTGGGTGACCGTGAAGGCTACACCTTC
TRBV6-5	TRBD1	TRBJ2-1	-	CASSNSGQGRNEQFF	TGTGCCAGCAGTAACTCTGGACAGGGGAGGAATGAGCAGTTCTTC
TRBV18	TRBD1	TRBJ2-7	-	CASSPGQGGPYNEQYF	TGTGCCAGCTCACCAGGACAGGGAGGACCCTACAATGAGCAGTACTTC
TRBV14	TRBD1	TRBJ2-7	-	CASSQGVTGSQYF	TGTGCCAGCAGCCAAGGTGTGACAGGGTCCCAGTACTTC
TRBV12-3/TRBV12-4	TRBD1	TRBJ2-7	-	CVSSLEPGQSYEQYF	TGTGTCAGCAGTTTAGAGCCGGGACAGTCTTACGAGCAGTACTTC
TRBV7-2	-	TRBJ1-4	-	CASSFGISTNEKLFF	TGTGCCAGCAGCTTTGGGATATCAACTAATGAAAAACTGTTTTTT
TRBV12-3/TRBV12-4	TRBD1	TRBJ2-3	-	CASSLGPRGQGTDTQYF	TGTGCCAGCAGTTTGGGCCCCAGGGGGCAAGGCACAGATACGCAGTATTTT
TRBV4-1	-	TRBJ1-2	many	CASSLDRARQTGYTF	TGCGCCAGCAGCCTCGACCGGGCCAGGCAGACCGGCTACACCTTC
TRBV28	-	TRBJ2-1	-	CASSLGQNVYNEQFF	TGTGCCAGCAGTTTAGGACAGAATGTTTACAATGAGCAGTTCTTC
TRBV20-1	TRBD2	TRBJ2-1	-	CSARDLRLAGDEQFF	TGCAGTGCTAGAGACCTCCGACTAGCGGGAGATGAGCAGTTCTTC
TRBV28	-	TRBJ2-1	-	CASSLFAGLEEQFF	TGTGCCAGCAGTTTGTTCGCGGGCCTTGAGGAGCAGTTCTTC
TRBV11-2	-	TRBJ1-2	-	CASSPGSSPPLYGYTF	TGTGCCAGCAGCCCGGGTTCAAGCCCCCCCCTCTATGGCTACACCTTC
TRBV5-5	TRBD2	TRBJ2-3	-	CASSLVPSGGVEDTQYF	TGTGCCAGCAGCTTGGTTCCTAGCGGGGGGGTTGAAGATACGCAGTATTTT
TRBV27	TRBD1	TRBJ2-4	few	CASRTRRTGESGGIQYF	TGTGCCAGCAGAACCCGTCGGACAGGGGAATCGGGGGGCATTCAGTACTTC
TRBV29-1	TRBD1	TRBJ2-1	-	CSVVRDRGNNEQFF	TGCAGCGTTGTCCGGGACAGGGGTAACAATGAGCAGTTCTTC
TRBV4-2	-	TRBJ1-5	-	CASSLDLVGQPQHF	TGTGCCAGCAGCCTTGACTTAGTGGGTCAGCCCCAGCATTTT
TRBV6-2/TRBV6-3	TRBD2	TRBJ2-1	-	CASSYWGGNEQFF	TGTGCCAGCAGTTACTGGGGGGGGAATGAGCAGTTCTTC
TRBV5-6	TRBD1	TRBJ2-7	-	CASSPQGDRVYEQYF	TGTGCCAGCAGCCCGCAGGGGGACAGGGTCTACGAGCAGTACTTC
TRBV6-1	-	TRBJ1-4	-	CASRDIYGAEKLFF	TGTGCCAGCCGAGACATTTATGGCGCTGAAAAACTGTTTTTT
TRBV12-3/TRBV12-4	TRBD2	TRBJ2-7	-	CASSRLGSSGVFEQYF	TGTGCCAGCAGCCGCCTGGGTTCTAGCGGGGTTTTTGAGCAGTACTTC
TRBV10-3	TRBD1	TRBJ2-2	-	CAIDRQGTGELFF	TGTGCCATCGACCGACAGGGGACCGGGGAGCTGTTTTTT
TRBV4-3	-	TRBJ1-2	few	CASSQEGGLTYGYTF	TGCGCCAGCAGCCAAGAGGGGGGGTTGACCTATGGCTACACCTTC
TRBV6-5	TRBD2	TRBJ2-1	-	CASSELADEYNEQFF	TGTGCCAGCAGTGAACTAGCGGATGAGTACAATGAGCAGTTCTTC
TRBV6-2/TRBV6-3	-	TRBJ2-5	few	CASRRSLETQYF	TGTGCCAGCAGGCGAAGTTTGGAGACCCAGTACTTC
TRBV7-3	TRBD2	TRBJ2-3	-	CAGSPIAGTTDTQYF	TGTGCCGGCAGCCCCATAGCGGGGACCACAGATACGCAGTATTTT
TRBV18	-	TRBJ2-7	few	CASSPGGLDEQYF	TGTGCCAGCTCACCGGGGGGTTTGGACGAGCAGTACTTC
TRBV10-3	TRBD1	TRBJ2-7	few	CAISAQTGFEQYF	TGTGCCATCAGTGCCCAGACAGGGTTCGAGCAGTACTTC
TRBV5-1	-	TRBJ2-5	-	CASSRELVEQYF	TGCGCCAGCAGCCGGGAACTCGTTGAGCAGTACTTC
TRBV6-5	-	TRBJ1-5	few	CASSYSGGSDQPQHF	TGTGCCAGCAGTTACTCGGGGGGCTCGGATCAGCCCCAGCATTTT
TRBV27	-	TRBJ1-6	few	CASSLRRQNNSPLHF	TGTGCCAGCAGTTTACGGCGGCAGAATAATTCACCCCTCCACTTT
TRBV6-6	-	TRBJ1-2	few	CASFDRRLDGYTF	TGTGCCAGTTTCGACAGGCGTCTCGATGGCTACACCTTC
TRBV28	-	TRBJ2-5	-	CASSSEGPKTFQETQYF	TGTGCCAGCAGCTCGGAGGGCCCAAAAACTTTCCAAGAGACCCAGTACTTC
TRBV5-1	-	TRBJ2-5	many	CASSFLGSETQYF	TGTGCCAGCAGCTTTCTGGGGTCAGAGACCCAGTACTTC
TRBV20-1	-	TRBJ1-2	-	CSAPTTRMHTF	TGCAGTGCTCCTACAACCCGCATGCACACCTTC
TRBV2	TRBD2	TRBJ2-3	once	CASREAGASTDTQYF	TGTGCCAGCAGGGAAGCGGGGGCTAGCACAGATACGCAGTATTTT
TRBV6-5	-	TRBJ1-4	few	CASSYSRGGEKLFF	TGTGCCAGCAGTTACTCTCGGGGCGGGGAAAAACTGTTTTTT
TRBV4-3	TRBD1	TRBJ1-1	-	CASSLETGGNTEAFF	TGCGCCAGCAGCCTGGAGACAGGGGGCAACACTGAAGCTTTCTTT
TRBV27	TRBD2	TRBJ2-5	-	CASRKTSRGKLETQYF	TGTGCCAGCAGAAAGACTAGCCGGGGGAAACTGGAGACCCAGTACTTC
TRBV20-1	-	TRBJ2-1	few	CSASEPSYNEQFF	TGCAGTGCAAGCGAGCCCTCCTACAATGAGCAGTTCTTC
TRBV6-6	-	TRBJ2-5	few	CASRDPRETQYF	TGTGCCAGCAGAGACCCGCGGGAGACCCAGTACTTC
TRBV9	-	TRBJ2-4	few	CASSVWQGHIQYF	TGTGCCAGCAGCGTATGGCAGGGCCACATTCAGTACTTC
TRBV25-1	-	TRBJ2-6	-	CASSVPQISGASVLTF	TGTGCCAGCAGTGTCCCTCAGATCTCTGGGGCCAGCGTCCTGACTTTC
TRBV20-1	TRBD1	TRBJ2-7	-	CSGRGQFNEQYF	TGCAGTGGACGGGGACAGTTCAACGAGCAGTACTTC
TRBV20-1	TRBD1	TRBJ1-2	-	CSAGQGNSGYTF	TGCAGTGCTGGACAGGGGAACTCTGGCTACACCTTC
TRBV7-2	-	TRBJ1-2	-	CASSTRDGRNGYTF	TGTGCCAGCAGCACCCGGGACGGAAGAAATGGCTACACCTTC
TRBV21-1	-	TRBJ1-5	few	CASSTSNQPQHF	TGTGCCAGCAGCACAAGCAATCAGCCCCAGCATTTT
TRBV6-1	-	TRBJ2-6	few	CASSELQGSSGANVLTF	TGTGCCAGCAGTGAACTACAGGGAAGCTCTGGGGCCAACGTCCTGACTTTC
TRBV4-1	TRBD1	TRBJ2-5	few	CASSQPDREQETQYF	TGCGCCAGCAGCCAACCAGACAGGGAGCAAGAGACCCAGTACTTC
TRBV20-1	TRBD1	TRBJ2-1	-	CSAPSRDRHLDEQFF	TGCAGTGCGCCATCCCGGGACAGGCATCTCGATGAGCAGTTCTTC
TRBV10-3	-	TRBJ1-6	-	CAISETDTDSPLHF	TGTGCCATCAGTGAGACGGACACGGACTCACCCCTCCACTTT
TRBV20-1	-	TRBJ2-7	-	CSAGETVYEQYF	TGCAGTGCTGGGGAGACTGTCTACGAGCAGTACTTC
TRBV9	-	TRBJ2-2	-	CASSSQGGRDTGELFF	TGTGCCAGCAGCTCGCAGGGGGGGCGGGACACCGGGGAGCTGTTTTTT